A selection of T cell receptor beta chains follows, all from one sample in a study of shared clonotypes between healthy human individuals. Produced via immunoSEQ multiplex PCR; TCRdb's table is partial and in-frame only. The sample carries 2 million to 2.5 million clones, about 90% recorded once. Source material: naive CD4+ T cells from PBMCs. These receptors came from a man between 18 and 35 years old in good health. Some clones in this sample may be carry-over from other donors' samples. The CDR3 runs from the conserved cysteine through the conserved F or W. The D gene is left open where the match is weak. Only some rows state a clone size, as once, few, many or a class for expanded clones.

V gene	clone size	D gene	J gene	CDR3 DNA	CDR3 protein
TRBV5-1	NA	TRBD1	TRBJ1-2	TGCGCCAGCAGCTCCGGGACAGGGGATGACTATGGCTACACCTTC	CASSSGTGDDYGYTF
TRBV27	NA	NA	TRBJ2-7	TGTGCCAGCAGTTTATCAACGGGCGAGCAGTACTTC	CASSLSTGEQYF
TRBV11-3	NA	NA	TRBJ2-2	TGTGCCAGCAGTAGGACCAAGAACACCGGGGAGCTGTTTTTT	CASSRTKNTGELFF
TRBV6-1	NA	NA	TRBJ1-2	TGTGCCAGCAGTGAAGGGGACACAAACTATGGCTACACCTTC	CASSEGDTNYGYTF
TRBV9	once	NA	TRBJ1-1	TGTGCCAGCAGCCGGGAGGCGACAGGCTGGAACACTGAAGCTTTCTTT	CASSREATGWNTEAFF
TRBV10-1	NA	NA	TRBJ2-3	TGCGCCAGCAGTGAGTCGGCGGGACAAGATACGCAGTATTTT	CASSESAGQDTQYF
TRBV27	NA	NA	TRBJ1-4	TGTGCCACCTCTCAGAGAACTAATGAAAAACTGTTTTTT	CATSQRTNEKLFF
TRBV29-1	NA	NA	TRBJ2-5	TGCAGCGTTGATTCTGGGCGGTTAGGGGAGACCCAGTACTTC	CSVDSGRLGETQYF
TRBV29-1	once	NA	TRBJ1-2	TGCAGCGTAAACAATAGGGATAGAGGCTACACCTTC	CSVNNRDRGYTF
TRBV27	NA	NA	TRBJ1-2	TGTGCCAGCAGTTCCTACACCGGCCTGAGGGGCTACACCTTC	CASSSYTGLRGYTF
TRBV28	NA	TRBD1	TRBJ1-5	TGTGCCAGCAGCTGGGACAGCTACCAGCATTTT	CASSWDSYQHF
TRBV7-2	NA	NA	TRBJ2-3	TGTGCCAGCAGCCTCTTTGGGTCCGCGGTGTTCGATACGCAGTATTTT	CASSLFGSAVFDTQYF
TRBV7-2	NA	NA	TRBJ2-5	TGTGCCAGCAGCCCCTCGGTTTACCAAGAGACCCAGTACTTC	CASSPSVYQETQYF
TRBV9	NA	NA	TRBJ2-3	TGTGCCAGCAGCGTACCAGGGGCAGATACGCAGTATTTT	CASSVPGADTQYF
TRBV5-1	NA	TRBD1	TRBJ1-5	TGCGCCAGCAGGTTAGGGACAGACCCCTTCGGCAATCAGCCCCAGCATTTT	CASRLGTDPFGNQPQHF
TRBV6-1	NA	TRBD1	TRBJ1-5	TGTGCCAGCATGCCGGGACAGTCGCGGGGGCAGCCCCAGCATTTT	CASMPGQSRGQPQHF
TRBV28	NA	TRBD1	TRBJ2-7	TGTGCCAGCAGTTTGCAGGACAGGGCCAAGGTACGAAACGAGCAGTACTTC	CASSLQDRAKVRNEQYF
TRBV7-2	NA	TRBD2	TRBJ2-3	TGTGCCAGCACCGCACTTGGGGGGGGTATCTTTGATACGCAGTATTTT	CASTALGGGIFDTQYF
TRBV7-8	NA	NA	TRBJ1-3	TGTGCCAGCAGCTTAGCTGGGGCCGTCGAATGGGACACCATATATTTT	CASSLAGAVEWDTIYF
TRBV5-1	NA	NA	TRBJ2-1	TGCGCCAGCAGCTTGGAGCAGGGTTTTTATGAGCAGTTCTTC	CASSLEQGFYEQFF
TRBV7-2	NA	NA	TRBJ1-1	TGTGCCAGCAGCTTAGCGGGGTTTGAAGCTTTCTTT	CASSLAGFEAFF
TRBV15	NA	NA	TRBJ2-1	TGTGCCACCAGCAGAGATCATAAGGTCGGGAATGAGCAGTTCTTC	CATSRDHKVGNEQFF
TRBV5-1	few	NA	TRBJ1-1	TGCGCCAGCAGCTTGCCGGGTGAAGCTTTCTTT	CASSLPGEAFF
TRBV10-2	few	NA	TRBJ1-2	TGCGCCAGCAGTGACCCAGGACAGATCGACGATGGCTACACCTTC	CASSDPGQIDDGYTF
TRBV2	NA	TRBD1	TRBJ1-1	TGTGCCAGCAGTGGGGACAGGGGGTCGGACACTGAAGCTTTCTTT	CASSGDRGSDTEAFF
TRBV11-3	NA	NA	TRBJ2-3	TGTGCCAGCAGCGCCGCAAGGTCCACAGATACGCAGTATTTT	CASSAARSTDTQYF
TRBV5-1	NA	TRBD1	TRBJ1-3	TGCGCCAGCAGCTTGGGGGACAGGTCTATCTCTGGAAACACCATATATTTT	CASSLGDRSISGNTIYF
TRBV7-3	NA	NA	TRBJ2-5	TGTGCCAGCAGCTTATTTAGCGGCCAAGAGACCCAGTACTTC	CASSLFSGQETQYF
TRBV12-5	NA	NA	TRBJ2-2	TGTGCTAGTGGGCTAGCTTCGGGGGAGCTGTTTTTT	CASGLASGELFF
TRBV18	NA	NA	TRBJ1-2	TGTGCCAGCTCACCAGGTCCCTATGGCTACACCTTC	CASSPGPYGYTF
TRBV5-1	once	NA	TRBJ1-2	TGCGCCAGCAGGACGGGACCAGCGAACTATGGCTACACCTTC	CASRTGPANYGYTF
TRBV5-1	NA	TRBD2	TRBJ2-3	TGCGCCAGCAGCTTATCTAGCGGGAGGGCCGGAGATACGCAGTATTTT	CASSLSSGRAGDTQYF
TRBV10-3	NA	NA	TRBJ1-2	TGTGCCATCAGTAGACAGGTTGACTATGGCTACACCTTC	CAISRQVDYGYTF
TRBV18	few	NA	TRBJ2-6	TGTGCCAGCTCACCAGTAGGGATTGGGGCCAACGTCCTGACTTTC	CASSPVGIGANVLTF
TRBV5-1	NA	NA	TRBJ1-1	TGCGCCAGCAGCTTGGAGATTGCGGGGAGCGCTGAAGCTTTCTTT	CASSLEIAGSAEAFF
TRBV2	NA	TRBD1	TRBJ2-7	TGTGCCAGCAGAGTCACCGGGACAGGGGGCGCCGAGCAGTACTTC	CASRVTGTGGAEQYF
TRBV5-1	NA	TRBD1	TRBJ2-7	TGCGCCAGCAGCTTAATTCCGGGACAGGGGTACGAGCAGTACTTC	CASSLIPGQGYEQYF
TRBV7-8	NA	NA	TRBJ1-1	TGTGCCAGCAGCACTAGGAAACAGGGAAAATTAGTCGTTGCTTTCTTT	CASSTRKQGKLVVAFF
TRBV5-1	NA	TRBD2	TRBJ2-1	TGCGCCAGCAGCTTGCGGCCTAGCGGGAGTGGCAATGAGCAGTTCTTC	CASSLRPSGSGNEQFF
TRBV10-3	NA	TRBD1	TRBJ2-3	TGTGCCATCAGTGACGGACAGGACAGGCCAGATACGCAGTATTTT	CAISDGQDRPDTQYF
TRBV12-5	NA	TRBD2	TRBJ2-1	TGTGCTAGTGGTTTGGTAGGTTCGCGACTAGCGATCCGAAATGAGCAGTTCTTC	CASGLVGSRLAIRNEQFF
TRBV28	NA	NA	TRBJ1-4	TGTGCCAGCAAACTGGGGACATCCACCTATGAAAAACTGTTTTTT	CASKLGTSTYEKLFF